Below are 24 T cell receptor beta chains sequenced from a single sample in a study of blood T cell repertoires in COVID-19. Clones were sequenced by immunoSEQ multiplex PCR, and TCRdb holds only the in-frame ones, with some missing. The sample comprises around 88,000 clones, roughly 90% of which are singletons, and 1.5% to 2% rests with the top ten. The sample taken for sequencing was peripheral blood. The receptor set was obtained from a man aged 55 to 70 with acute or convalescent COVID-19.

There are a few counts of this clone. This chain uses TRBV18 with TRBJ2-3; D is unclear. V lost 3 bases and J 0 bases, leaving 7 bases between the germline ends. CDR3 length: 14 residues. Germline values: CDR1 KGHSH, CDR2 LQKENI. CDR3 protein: CASSPAGSTDTQYF. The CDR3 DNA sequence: TGTGCCAGCTCACCGGCCGGGAGCACAGATACGCAGTATTTT.

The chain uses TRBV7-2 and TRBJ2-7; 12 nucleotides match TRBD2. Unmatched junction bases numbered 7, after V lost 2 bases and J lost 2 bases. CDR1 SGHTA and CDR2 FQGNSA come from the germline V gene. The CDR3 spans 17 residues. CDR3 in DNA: TGTGCCAGCAGCTTAACTGGACTAGCGGGGACAACCTACGAGCAGTACTTC. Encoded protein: CASSLTGLAGTTYEQYF.

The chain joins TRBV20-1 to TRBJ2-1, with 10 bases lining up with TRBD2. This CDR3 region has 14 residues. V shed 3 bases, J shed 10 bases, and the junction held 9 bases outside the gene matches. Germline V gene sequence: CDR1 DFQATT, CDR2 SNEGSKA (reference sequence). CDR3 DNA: TGCAGTGCTAGTCTTCTAGCGGGAGTTGGCGAGCAGTTCTTC. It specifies CSASLLAGVGEQFF.

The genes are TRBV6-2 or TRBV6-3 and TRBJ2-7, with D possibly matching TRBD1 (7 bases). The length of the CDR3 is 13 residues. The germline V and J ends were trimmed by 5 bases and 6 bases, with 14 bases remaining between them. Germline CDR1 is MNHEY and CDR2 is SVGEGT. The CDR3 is CASSRQGGGEQYF. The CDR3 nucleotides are TGTGCCAGCAGTAGACAGGGAGGTGGCGAGCAGTACTTC.

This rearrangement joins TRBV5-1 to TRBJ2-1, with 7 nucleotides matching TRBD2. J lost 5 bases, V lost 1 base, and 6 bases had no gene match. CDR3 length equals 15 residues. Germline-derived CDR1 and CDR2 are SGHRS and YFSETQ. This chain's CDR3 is CASSLFGGRDNEQFF. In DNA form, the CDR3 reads TGCGCCAGCAGCTTGTTCGGAGGGAGGGACAATGAGCAGTTCTTC.

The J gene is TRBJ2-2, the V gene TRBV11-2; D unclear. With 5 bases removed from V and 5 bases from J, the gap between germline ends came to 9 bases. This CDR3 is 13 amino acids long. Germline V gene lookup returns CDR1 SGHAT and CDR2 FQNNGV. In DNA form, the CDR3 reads TGTGCCAGCAGCACGACTGAGACCGGGGAGCTGTTTTTT. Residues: CASSTTETGELFF.

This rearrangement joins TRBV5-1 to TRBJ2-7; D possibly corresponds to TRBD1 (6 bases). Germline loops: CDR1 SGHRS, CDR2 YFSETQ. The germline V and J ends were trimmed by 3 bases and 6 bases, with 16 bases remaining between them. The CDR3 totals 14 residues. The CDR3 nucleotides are TGCGCCAGCAGCTCATACCAGACAGGCGCCGAGCAGTACTTC. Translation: CASSSYQTGAEQYF. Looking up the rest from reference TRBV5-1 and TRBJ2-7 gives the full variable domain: KAGVTQTPRYLIKTRGQQVTLSCSPISGHRSVSWYQQTPGQGLQFLFEYFSETQRNKGNFPGRFSGRQFSNSRSEMNVSTLELGDSALYLCASSSYQTGAEQYFGPGTRLTVT.

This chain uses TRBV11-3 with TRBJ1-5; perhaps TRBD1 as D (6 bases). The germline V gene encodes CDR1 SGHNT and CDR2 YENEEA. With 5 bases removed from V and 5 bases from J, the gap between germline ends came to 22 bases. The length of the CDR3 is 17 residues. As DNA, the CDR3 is TGTGCCAGCAGCCTACCCCGGGACACATTACCTCATCAGCCCCAGCATTTT. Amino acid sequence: CASSLPRDTLPHQPQHF.

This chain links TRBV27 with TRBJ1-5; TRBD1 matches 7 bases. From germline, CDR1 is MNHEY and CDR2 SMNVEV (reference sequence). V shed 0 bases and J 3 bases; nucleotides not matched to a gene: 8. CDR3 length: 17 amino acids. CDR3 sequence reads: CASSLSTGTAFNQPQHF. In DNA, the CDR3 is TGTGCCAGCAGTTTATCGACCGGGACAGCCTTCAATCAGCCCCAGCATTTT.

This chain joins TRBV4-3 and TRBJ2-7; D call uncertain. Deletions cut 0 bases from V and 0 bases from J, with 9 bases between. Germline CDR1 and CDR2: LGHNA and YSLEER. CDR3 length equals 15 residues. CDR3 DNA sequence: TGCGCCAGCAGCCAAGAAGAGGCCAGCTCCTACGAGCAGTACTTC. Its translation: CASSQEEASSYEQYF.

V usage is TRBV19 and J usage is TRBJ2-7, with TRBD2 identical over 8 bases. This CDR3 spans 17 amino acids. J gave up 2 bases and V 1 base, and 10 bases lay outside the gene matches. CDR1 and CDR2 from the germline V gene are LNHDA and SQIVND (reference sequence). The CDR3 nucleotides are TGTGCCAGTAGTATAGTCCACGGACTAGCTGACGCCTACGAGCAGTACTTC. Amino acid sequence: CASSIVHGLADAYEQYF.

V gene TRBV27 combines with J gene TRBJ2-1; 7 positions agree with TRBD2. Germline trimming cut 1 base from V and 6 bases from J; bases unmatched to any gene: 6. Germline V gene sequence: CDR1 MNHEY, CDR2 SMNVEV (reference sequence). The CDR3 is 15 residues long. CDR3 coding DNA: TGTGCCAGCAGTTTATACGGGACTACCAGCAATGAGCAGTTCTTC. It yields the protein CASSLYGTTSNEQFF.

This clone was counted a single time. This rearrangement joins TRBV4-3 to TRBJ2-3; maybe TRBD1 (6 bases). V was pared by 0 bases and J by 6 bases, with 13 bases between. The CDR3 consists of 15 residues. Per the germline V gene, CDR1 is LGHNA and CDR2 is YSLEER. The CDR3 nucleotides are TGCGCCAGCAGCCAAGAACGGACAGAGGGGGATACGCAGTATTTT. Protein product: CASSQERTEGDTQYF.

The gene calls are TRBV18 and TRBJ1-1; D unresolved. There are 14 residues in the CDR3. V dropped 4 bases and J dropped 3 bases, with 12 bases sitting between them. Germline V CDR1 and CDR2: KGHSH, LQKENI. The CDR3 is CASSLLGEDTEAFF. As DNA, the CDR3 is TGTGCCAGCTCACTTCTCGGGGAAGACACTGAAGCTTTCTTT.

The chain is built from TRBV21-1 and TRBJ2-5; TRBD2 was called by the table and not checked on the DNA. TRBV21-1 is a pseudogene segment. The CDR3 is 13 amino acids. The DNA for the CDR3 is TGTGCCAGCAGCAAAGGGACTCAAGAGACCCAGTACTTC. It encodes CASSKGTQETQYF.

This chain's CDR3 is CASSRRTGADTQYF. Here the CDR3 DNA reads TGTGCCAGCAGCCGACGGACAGGTGCCGATACGCAGTATTTT. The chain is built from TRBV7-9 and TRBJ2-3, with 7 bases aligning to TRBD1. The CDR3 consists of 14 residues. Per germline, CDR1 SEHNR and CDR2 FQNEAQ (reference sequence). Trimming cost V 5 bases and J 6 bases; bases outside gene matches: 8.

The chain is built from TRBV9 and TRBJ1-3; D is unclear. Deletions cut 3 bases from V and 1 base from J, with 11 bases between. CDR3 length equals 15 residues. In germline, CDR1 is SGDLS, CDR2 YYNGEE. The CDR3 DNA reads TGTGCCAGCAGCGCACTCGAGGGATCTGGAAACACCATATATTTT. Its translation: CASSALEGSGNTIYF.

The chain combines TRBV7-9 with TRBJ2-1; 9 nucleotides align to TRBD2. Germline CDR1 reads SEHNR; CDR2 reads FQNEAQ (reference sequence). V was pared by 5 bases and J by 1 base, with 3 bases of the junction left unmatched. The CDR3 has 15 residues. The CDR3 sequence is CASSAGLASYNEQFF. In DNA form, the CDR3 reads TGTGCCAGCAGCGCAGGACTAGCGTCCTACAATGAGCAGTTCTTC.

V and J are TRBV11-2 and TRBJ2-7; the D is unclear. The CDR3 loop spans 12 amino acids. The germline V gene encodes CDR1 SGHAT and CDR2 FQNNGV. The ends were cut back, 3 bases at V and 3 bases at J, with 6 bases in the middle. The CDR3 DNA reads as TGTGCCAGCAGCTTTGCTAGCTACGAGCAGTACTTC. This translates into CASSFASYEQYF.

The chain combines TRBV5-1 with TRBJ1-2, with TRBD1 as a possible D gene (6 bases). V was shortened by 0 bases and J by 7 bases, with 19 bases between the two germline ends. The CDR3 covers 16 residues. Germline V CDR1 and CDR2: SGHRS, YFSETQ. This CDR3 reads CASSLDWDTRKGGYTF. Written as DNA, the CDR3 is TGCGCCAGCAGCTTGGACTGGGACACCCGTAAGGGTGGCTACACCTTC.

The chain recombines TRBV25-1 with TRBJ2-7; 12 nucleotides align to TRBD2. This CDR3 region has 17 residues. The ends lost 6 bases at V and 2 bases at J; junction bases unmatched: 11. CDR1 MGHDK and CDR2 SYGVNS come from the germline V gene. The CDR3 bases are TGTGCCAGCAGGAGGGCGGGGCTAGCGGGAGGGACCTACGAGCAGTACTTC. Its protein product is CASRRAGLAGGTYEQYF.

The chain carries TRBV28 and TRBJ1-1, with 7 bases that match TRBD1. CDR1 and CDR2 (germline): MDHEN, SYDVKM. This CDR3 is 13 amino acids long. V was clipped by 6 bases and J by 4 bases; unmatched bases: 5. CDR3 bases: TGTGCCAGCAGAGACAGGGTGGGCACTGAAGCTTTCTTT. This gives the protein CASRDRVGTEAFF.

The CDR3 DNA reads as TGTGCCAGCAGCCGCGTGGTCGCGAACACTGAAGCTTTCTTT. It codes for CASSRVVANTEAFF. J is TRBJ1-1 and V is TRBV7-2; D not certain. The germline V and J ends were trimmed by 5 bases and 1 base, with 11 bases remaining between them. CDR1 SGHTA and CDR2 FQGNSA come from the germline V gene. CDR3 length: 14 residues.

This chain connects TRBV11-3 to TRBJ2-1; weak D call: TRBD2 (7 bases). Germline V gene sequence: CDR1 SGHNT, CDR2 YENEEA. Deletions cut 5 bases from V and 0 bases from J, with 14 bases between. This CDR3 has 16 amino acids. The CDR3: CASSPGVAGSYNEQFF. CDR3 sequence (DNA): TGTGCCAGCAGCCCAGGGGTAGCGGGCTCCTACAATGAGCAGTTCTTC.